This entry concerns a single TCR beta chain. The ends lost 5 bases at V and 2 bases at J; junction bases unmatched: 10. Germline V CDR1 and CDR2: LGHDT, YNNKEL (reference sequence). There are 16 residues in the CDR3. After 5'RACE with constant-segment primers, TCR alpha and TCR beta cDNA libraries carrying sample barcodes and UMIs were obtained. Using its own MiXCR run on the 5' RACE reads, TCRdb lists one record per CDR3 protein. Among 450,000 or so distinct CDR3 sequences listed, around 27% were seen once. The data are from a study of T-cell memory formation after mild COVID-19. Study overall: Across donors, TCR clusters were largely donor specific.

The J gene is TRBJ1-1, the V gene TRBV3-1; TRBD1 matches 8 bases. The sample was PBMCs or a T cell subset sorted from them (not recorded which). The sequence was collected from an adult woman who had mild COVID-19 (a few samples of this study predate the infection). Cell type and time point are not known. The CDR3 loop is CASSLGQAIANTEAFF. The CDR3 region has the DNA TGTGCCAGCAGCTTGGGACAGGCTATCGCTAACACTGAAGCTTTCTTT.